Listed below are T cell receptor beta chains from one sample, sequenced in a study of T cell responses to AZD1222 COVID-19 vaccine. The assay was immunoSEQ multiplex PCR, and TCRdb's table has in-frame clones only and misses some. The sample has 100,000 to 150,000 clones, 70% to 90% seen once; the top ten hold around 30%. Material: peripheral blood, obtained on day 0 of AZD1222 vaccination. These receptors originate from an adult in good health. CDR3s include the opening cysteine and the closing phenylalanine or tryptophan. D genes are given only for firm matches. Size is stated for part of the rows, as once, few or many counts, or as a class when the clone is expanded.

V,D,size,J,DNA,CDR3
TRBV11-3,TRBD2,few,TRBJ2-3,TGTGCCAGCAGCTTAGGCCTAGCGGGAGATGGAGATACGCAGTATTTT,CASSLGLAGDGDTQYF
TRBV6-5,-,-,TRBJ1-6,TGTGCCAGCAGTTTTTCTCGGACAGCCTGGGATTCACCCCTCCACTTT,CASSFSRTAWDSPLHF
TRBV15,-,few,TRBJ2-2,TGTGCCACCAGCCCTGGACGGGCGAACACCGGGGAGCTGTTTTTT,CATSPGRANTGELFF
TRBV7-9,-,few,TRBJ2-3,TGTGCCAGCAGCTTAACTCGGGCTACCCTCACAGATACGCAGTATTTT,CASSLTRATLTDTQYF
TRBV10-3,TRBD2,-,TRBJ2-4,TGTGCCATCAGTGAGCAGGAGGGAGGGTGGGTCATTCAGTACTTC,CAISEQEGGWVIQYF
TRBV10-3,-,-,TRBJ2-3,TGTGCCATCAGTGAGCCGGGCGGGTCTTCGAGCACAGATACGCAGTATTTT,CAISEPGGSSSTDTQYF
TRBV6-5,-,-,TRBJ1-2,TGTGCCGTCCACGGGAACTATGGCTACACCTTC,CAVHGNYGYTF
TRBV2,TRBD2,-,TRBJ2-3,TGTGCCAGCAGTGACCCGCGGGGCGGGGGTGCAGATACGCAGTATTTT,CASSDPRGGGADTQYF
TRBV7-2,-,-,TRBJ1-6,TGTGCCAGCAGCTTAGAAGTTCTGAATAATTCACCCCTCCACTTT,CASSLEVLNNSPLHF
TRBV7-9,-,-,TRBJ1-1,TGTGCCAGCAGCAAGAGGACTTTCGCAGGGGCTGAAGCTTTCTTT,CASSKRTFAGAEAFF
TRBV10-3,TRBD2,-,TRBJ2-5,TGTGCCATCAGTGAAGGTAGCGGGGCAACCGGGAGGGAGACCCAGTACTTC,CAISEGSGATGRETQYF
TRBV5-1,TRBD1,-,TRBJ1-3,TGCGCCAGCAGCCCGCGACCGACAGGGGACGGAAACACCATATATTTT,CASSPRPTGDGNTIYF
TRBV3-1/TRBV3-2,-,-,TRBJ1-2,TGTGCCAGCAGCCAAGTTCCCTCAGGGGTTGGCTACACCTTC,CASSQVPSGVGYTF
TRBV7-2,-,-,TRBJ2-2,TGTGCCAGCAGCTTAACCTCCCCGGGGGTCGGGGAGCTGTTTTTT,CASSLTSPGVGELFF
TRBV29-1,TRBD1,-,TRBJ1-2,TGCAGCGTGACAGGGGTGGTTGGCTACACCTTC,CSVTGVVGYTF
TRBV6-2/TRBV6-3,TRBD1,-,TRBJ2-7,TGTGCCAGCAGCCCCGCCCCGAACCCCCGACAGGGGCTTAGCGAGCACCGGCGAGAGCAGTACTTC,CASSPAPNPRQGLSEHRREQYF
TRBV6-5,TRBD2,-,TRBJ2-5,TGTGCCAGCAACTCACTAGCGGGGGGACAAGAGACCCAGTACTTC,CASNSLAGGQETQYF
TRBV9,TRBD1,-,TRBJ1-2,TGTGCCAGCAGCGCGACCTTGACAGGGCAATATGGCTACACCTTC,CASSATLTGQYGYTF
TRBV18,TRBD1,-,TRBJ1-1,TGTGCCAGCTCAAGAAACAGGGGCGGGAACACTGAAGCTTTCTTT,CASSRNRGGNTEAFF
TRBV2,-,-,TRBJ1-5,TGTGCCAGCAGTGCTCAAATGAGTAATCAGCCCCAGCATTTT,CASSAQMSNQPQHF
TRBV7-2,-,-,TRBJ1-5,TGTGCCAGCAGCTTAGCATGGGGTCGGAATCAGCCCCAGCATTTT,CASSLAWGRNQPQHF
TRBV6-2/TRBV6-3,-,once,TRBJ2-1,TGTGCCAGCAGTCCACGCGGTAGTGGCTACAATGAGCAGTTCTTC,CASSPRGSGYNEQFF
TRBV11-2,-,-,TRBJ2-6,TGTGCCAGCAGCTTGATAGGGGCCGGGGCCAACGTCCTGACTTTC,CASSLIGAGANVLTF
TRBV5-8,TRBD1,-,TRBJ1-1,TGTGCCAGCAGCTTAAGGGGACAGGGCCACCTGAACACTGAAGCTTTCTTT,CASSLRGQGHLNTEAFF
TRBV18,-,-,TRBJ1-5,TGTGCCAGCTCACCAGCAGGAGGCAATCAGCCCCAGCATTTT,CASSPAGGNQPQHF
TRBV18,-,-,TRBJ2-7,TGTGCCAGCTCACCACGGGACGGTGTTAAGAACGAGCAGTACTTC,CASSPRDGVKNEQYF
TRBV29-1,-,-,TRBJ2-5,TGCAGCGTCGCAGGACAGTTACAAGAGACCCAGTACTTC,CSVAGQLQETQYF
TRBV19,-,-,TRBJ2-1,TGTGCCAGTAGTATAGTAGAGGGTTATGAGCAGTTCTTC,CASSIVEGYEQFF
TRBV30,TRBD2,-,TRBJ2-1,TGTGCCTGGAGTGTTCTAGCGGGAGGGCCCAATGAGCAGTTCTTC,CAWSVLAGGPNEQFF
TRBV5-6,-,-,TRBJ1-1,TGTGCCAGCAGCCAGGGCCCCACTGAAGCTTTCTTT,CASSQGPTEAFF
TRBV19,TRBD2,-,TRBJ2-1,TGTGCCAGTAGTATAGGGAGCGGGAGATCCGATGAGCAGTTCTTC,CASSIGSGRSDEQFF